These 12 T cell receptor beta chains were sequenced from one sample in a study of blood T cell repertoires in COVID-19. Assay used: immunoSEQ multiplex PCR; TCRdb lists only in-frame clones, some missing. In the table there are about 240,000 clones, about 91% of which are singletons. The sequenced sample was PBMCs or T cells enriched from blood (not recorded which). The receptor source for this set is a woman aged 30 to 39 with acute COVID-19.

CDR3 bases: TGTGCCAGCAGTACCCACTCAGGGGGCATAACCTCTGGGGCCAACGTCCTGACTTTC. It codes for CASSTHSGGITSGANVLTF. The chain has TRBV27 and TRBJ2-6, with 8 bases that match TRBD1. V was pared by 5 bases and J by 0 bases, with 12 bases of the junction left unmatched. Germline loops: CDR1 MNHEY, CDR2 SMNVEV (reference sequence). The CDR3 is 19 residues long.

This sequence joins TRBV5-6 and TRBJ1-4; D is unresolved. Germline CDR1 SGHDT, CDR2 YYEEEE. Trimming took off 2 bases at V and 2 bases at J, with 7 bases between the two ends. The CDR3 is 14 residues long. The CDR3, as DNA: TGTGCCAGCAGCTTCCAGGTCACTAATGAAAAACTGTTTTTT. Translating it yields CASSFQVTNEKLFF.

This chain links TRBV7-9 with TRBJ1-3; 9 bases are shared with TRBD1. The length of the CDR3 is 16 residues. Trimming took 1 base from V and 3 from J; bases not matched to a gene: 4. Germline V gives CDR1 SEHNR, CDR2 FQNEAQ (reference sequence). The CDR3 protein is CASSLEGTGYGNTIYF. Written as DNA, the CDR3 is TGTGCCAGCAGCTTAGAGGGGACAGGGTATGGAAACACCATATATTTT.

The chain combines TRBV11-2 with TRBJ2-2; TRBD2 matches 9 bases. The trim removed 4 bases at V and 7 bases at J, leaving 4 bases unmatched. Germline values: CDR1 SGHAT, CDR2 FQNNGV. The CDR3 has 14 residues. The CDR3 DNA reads TGTGCCAGCAGCTGGACGCGGGGGGGCGGGGAGCTGTTTTTT. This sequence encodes CASSWTRGGGELFF. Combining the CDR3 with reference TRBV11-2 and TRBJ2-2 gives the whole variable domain EAGVAQSPRYKIIEKRQSVAFWCNPISGHATLYWYQQILGQGPKLLIQFQNNGVVDDSQLPKDRFSAERLKGVDSTLKIQPAKLEDSAVYLCASSWTRGGGELFFGEGSRLTVL.

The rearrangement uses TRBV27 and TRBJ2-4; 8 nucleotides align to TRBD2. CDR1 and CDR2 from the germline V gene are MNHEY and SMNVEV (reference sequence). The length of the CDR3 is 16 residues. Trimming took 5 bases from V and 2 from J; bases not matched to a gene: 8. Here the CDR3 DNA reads TGTGCCAGCAGTCCCAGGATAGCGGGGTCCAAAAACATTCAGTACTTC. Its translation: CASSPRIAGSKNIQYF.

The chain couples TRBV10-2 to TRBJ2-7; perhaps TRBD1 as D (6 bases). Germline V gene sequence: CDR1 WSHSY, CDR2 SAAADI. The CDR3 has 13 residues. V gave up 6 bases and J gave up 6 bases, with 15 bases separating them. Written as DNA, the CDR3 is TGCGCCAGCAGGGAACAGGGTGAAGGCGAGCAGTACTTC. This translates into CASREQGEGEQYF.

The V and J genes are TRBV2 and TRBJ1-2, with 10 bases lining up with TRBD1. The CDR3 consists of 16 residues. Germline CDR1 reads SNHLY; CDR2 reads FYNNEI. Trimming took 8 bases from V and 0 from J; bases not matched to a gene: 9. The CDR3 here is CASADRGDLANYGYTF. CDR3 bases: TGTGCCAGCGCGGACAGGGGGGACTTAGCTAACTATGGCTACACCTTC.

CDR3 sequence reads: CASSRLQGAREQYF. The CDR3 DNA sequence: TGTGCCAGCAGCCGGCTACAGGGGGCGCGGGAGCAGTACTTC. V usage is TRBV5-6 and J usage is TRBJ2-7, with 9 nucleotides matching TRBD1. The CDR3 loop spans 14 amino acids. With 4 bases clipped from V and 7 bases from J, the junction kept 9 bases outside the gene matches. The germline CDR1 and CDR2 sequences are SGHDT and YYEEEE.

DNA for the CDR3: TGTGCCAGCAGCCAAGATCGGGCGGGGGAACAAGAGACCCAGTACTTC. The encoded protein is CASSQDRAGEQETQYF. The chain has TRBV3-1 (or the pseudogene TRBV3-2) and TRBJ2-5, with 7 positions matching TRBD2. The germline V gene has CDR1 LGHDT and CDR2 YNNKEL (reference sequence). The V segment lost 0 bases and the J segment 2 bases; nucleotides outside the gene matches: 6. This CDR3 comprises 16 residues.

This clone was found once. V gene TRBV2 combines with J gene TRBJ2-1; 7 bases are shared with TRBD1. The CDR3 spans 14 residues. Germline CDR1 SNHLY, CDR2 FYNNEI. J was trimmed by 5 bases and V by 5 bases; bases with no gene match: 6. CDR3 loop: CASSPLDRDNEQFF. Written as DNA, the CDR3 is TGTGCCAGCAGTCCACTCGACAGGGACAATGAGCAGTTCTTC.

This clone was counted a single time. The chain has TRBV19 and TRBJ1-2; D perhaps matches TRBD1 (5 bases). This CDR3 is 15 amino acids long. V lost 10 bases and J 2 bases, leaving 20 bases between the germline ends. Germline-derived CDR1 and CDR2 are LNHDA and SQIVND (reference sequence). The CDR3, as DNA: TGTGCCACTGGACACGTCCTTACAAAGAACTATGGCTACACCTTC. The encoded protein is CATGHVLTKNYGYTF. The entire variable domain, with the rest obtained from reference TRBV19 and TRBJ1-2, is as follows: DGGITQSPKYLFRKEGQNVTLSCEQNLNHDAMYWYRQDPGQGLRLIYYSQIVNDFQKGDIAEGYSVSREKKESFPLTVTSAQKNPTAFYLCATGHVLTKNYGYTFGSGTRLTVV.

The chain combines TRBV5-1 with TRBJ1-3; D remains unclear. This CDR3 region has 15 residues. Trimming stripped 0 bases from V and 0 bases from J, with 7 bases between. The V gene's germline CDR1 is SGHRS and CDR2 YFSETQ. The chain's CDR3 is CASSLDGASGNTIYF. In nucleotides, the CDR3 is TGCGCCAGCAGCTTGGACGGTGCCTCTGGAAACACCATATATTTT.